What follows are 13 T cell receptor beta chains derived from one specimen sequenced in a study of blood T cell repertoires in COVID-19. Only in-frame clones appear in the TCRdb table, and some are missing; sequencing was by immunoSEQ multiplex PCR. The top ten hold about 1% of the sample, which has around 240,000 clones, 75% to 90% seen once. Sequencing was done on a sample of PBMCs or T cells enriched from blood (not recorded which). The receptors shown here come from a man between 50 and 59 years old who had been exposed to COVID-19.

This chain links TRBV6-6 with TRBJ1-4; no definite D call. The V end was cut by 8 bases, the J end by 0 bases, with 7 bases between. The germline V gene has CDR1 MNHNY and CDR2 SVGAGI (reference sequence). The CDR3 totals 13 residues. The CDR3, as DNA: TGTGCCAGCGAACGGTCAACTAATGAAAAACTGTTTTTT. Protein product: CASERSTNEKLFF.

The CDR3 region has the DNA TGTGCCAGCACCGAGGGCAGAAACCAAGAGACCCAGTACTTC. The encoded protein is CASTEGRNQETQYF. The chain combines TRBV6-5 with TRBJ2-5; a weak D match, TRBD2 (5 bases). This CDR3 is 14 amino acids long. Trimming cost V 7 bases and J 0 bases, with 12 bases left between them. From germline, CDR1 is MNHEY and CDR2 SVGAGI.

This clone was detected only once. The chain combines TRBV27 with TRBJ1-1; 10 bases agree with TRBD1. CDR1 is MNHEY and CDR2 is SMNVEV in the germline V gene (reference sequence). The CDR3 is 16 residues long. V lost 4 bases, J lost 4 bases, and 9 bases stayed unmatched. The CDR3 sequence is CASSSPIRDRGTEAFF. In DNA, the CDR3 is TGTGCCAGCAGTTCTCCAATCCGGGACAGGGGCACTGAAGCTTTCTTT.

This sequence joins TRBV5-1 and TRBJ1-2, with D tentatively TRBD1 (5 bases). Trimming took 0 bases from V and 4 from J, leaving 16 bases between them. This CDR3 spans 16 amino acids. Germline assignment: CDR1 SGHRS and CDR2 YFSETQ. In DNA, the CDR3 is TGCGCCAGCAGCTTGGACCGACCCTCTCAGGGCTATGGCTACACCTTC. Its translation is CASSLDRPSQGYGYTF.

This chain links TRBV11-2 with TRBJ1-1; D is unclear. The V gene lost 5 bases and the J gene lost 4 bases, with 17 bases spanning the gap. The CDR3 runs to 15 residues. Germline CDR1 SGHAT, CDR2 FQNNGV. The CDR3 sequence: CASSPPPGLGTEAFF. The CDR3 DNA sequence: TGTGCCAGCAGCCCCCCCCCGGGGTTAGGCACTGAAGCTTTCTTT.

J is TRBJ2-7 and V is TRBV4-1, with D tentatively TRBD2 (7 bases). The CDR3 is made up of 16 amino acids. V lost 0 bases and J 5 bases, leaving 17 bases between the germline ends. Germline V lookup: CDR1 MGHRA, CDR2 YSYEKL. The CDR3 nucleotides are TGCGCCAGCAGCCAAGATCGAGGGGGGGCCGTCGACGAGCAGTACTTC. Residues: CASSQDRGGAVDEQYF.

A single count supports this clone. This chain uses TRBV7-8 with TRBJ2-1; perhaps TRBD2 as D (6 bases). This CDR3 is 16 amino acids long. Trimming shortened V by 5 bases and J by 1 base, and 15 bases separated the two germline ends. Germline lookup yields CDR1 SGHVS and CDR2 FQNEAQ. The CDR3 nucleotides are TGTGCCAGCAGCCGGACTACTACCGCTTCCTACAATGAGCAGTTCTTC. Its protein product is CASSRTTTASYNEQFF.

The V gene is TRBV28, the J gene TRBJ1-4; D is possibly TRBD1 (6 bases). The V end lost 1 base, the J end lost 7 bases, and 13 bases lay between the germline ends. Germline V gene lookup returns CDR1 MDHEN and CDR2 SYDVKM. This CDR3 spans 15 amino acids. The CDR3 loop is CASSLLTGGGEKLFF. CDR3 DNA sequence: TGTGCCAGCAGTTTATTGACAGGAGGCGGTGAAAAACTGTTTTTT.

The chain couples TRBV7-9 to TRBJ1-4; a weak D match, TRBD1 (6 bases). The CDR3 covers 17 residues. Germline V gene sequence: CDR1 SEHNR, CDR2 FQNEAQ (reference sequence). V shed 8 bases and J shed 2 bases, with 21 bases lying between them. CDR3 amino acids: CASGNPERGHTNEKLFF. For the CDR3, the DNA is TGTGCCAGCGGTAACCCGGAGCGGGGGCACACTAATGAAAAACTGTTTTTT.

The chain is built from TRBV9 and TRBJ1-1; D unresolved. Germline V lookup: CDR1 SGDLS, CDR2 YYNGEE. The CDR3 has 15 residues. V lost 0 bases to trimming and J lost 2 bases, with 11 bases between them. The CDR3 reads CASSVGGGSNTEAFF. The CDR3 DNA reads TGTGCCAGCAGCGTAGGAGGAGGGAGTAACACTGAAGCTTTCTTT.

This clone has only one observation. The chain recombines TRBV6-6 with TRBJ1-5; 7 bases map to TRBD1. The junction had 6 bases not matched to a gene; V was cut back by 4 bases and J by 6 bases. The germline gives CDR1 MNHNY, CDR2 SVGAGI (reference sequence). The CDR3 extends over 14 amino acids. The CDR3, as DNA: TGTGCCAGCAGTTCAGAGGGGGCACGTCAGCCCCAGCATTTT. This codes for CASSSEGARQPQHF.

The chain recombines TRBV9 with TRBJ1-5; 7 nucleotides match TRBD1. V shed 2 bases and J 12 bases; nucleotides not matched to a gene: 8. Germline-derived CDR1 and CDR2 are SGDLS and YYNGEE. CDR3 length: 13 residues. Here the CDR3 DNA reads TGTGCCAGCAGCGTTGAGGAGGGGGCAATCCAGCATTTT. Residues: CASSVEEGAIQHF.

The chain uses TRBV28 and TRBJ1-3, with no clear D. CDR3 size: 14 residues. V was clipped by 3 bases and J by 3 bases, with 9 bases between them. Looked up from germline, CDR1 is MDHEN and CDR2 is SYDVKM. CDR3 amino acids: CASSFPPSGNTIYF. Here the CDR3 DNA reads TGTGCCAGCAGTTTCCCCCCGAGTGGAAACACCATATATTTT.